Included here is one TCR beta chain sequence, with context. The table came from immunoSEQ multiplex PCR; TCRdb's copy has only in-frame clones and leaves some out. The data hold about 100,000 clones, with roughly nine tenths observed a single time. CDR1 is SGHDN and CDR2 is FVKESK in the germline V gene. The J segment lost 0 bases and the V segment lost 2 bases, leaving 4 bases of the junction unmatched. The CDR3 is 15 amino acids. These data are taken from a study of PD-L1 blockade in urothelial cancer. The sequenced sample was PBMCs, obtained around atezolizumab (anti-PD-L1) treatment. The chain carries TRBV14 and TRBJ2-7; 7 nucleotides align to TRBD1. The sequence derives from a woman aged 80 or over with urothelial cancer. The CDR3 spells CASSQTDRRSYEQYF. CDR3 nucleotides: TGTGCCAGCAGCCAAACGGACAGGCGCTCCTACGAGCAGTACTTC.